Each of the 9 T cell receptor beta chains below was sequenced from the same sample in a study of blood T cell repertoires in COVID-19. Profiled with immunoSEQ multiplex PCR; TCRdb holds only in-frame clones, not every one. Counted here are some 300,000 clones, roughly 90% occurring once; the ten biggest clones make up over 0.8%. Sequenced material: PBMCs or T cells enriched from blood (not recorded which). These receptors were taken from a woman aged 30 to 39 who had recovered from COVID-19.

The genes are TRBV3-1 (or the pseudogene TRBV3-2) and TRBJ1-2, with 8 bases identical to TRBD1. V was pared by 4 bases and J by 7 bases, with 8 bases of the junction left unmatched. There are 14 residues in the CDR3. Germline V gives CDR1 LGHDT, CDR2 YNNKEL (reference sequence). Written as DNA, the CDR3 is TGTGCCAGCAGCCGCGGACAGGGAGTAAGTGGCTACACCTTC. Amino acids: CASSRGQGVSGYTF.

The rearrangement joins TRBV28 to TRBJ2-7; D may be TRBD1 (5 bases). Germline assignment: CDR1 MDHEN and CDR2 SYDVKM. Trimming cost V 2 bases and J 2 bases, with 10 bases left between them. This CDR3 is built from 14 residues. Here the CDR3 reads CASSLTGVTYEQYF. CDR3 in DNA: TGTGCCAGCAGTTTAACAGGAGTAACCTACGAGCAGTACTTC.

This sequence joins TRBV2 and TRBJ1-2; TRBD1 matches 7 bases. The CDR3 runs to 15 residues. Germline CDR1 reads SNHLY; CDR2 reads FYNNEI. The J segment lost 4 bases and the V segment lost 8 bases, leaving 13 bases of the junction unmatched. DNA of the CDR3: TGTGCCAGCTCCCGGGAGGGGACAGAAATCTATGGCTACACCTTC. Its protein product is CASSREGTEIYGYTF.

In this sample, this clone turned up a few times. The conserved final phenylalanine or tryptophan is absent from the CDR3, which likely points to a read error. Because the CDR3's place on the DNA is in doubt, the DNA is left out and the CDR3 is given as listed by TCRdb. J is TRBJ1-4 and V is TRBV12-3 or TRBV12-4. The CDR3 is 8 residues long, counting both termini. The CDR3 here is CASRRGGE.

The gene calls are TRBV27 and TRBJ1-2; TRBD1 agrees at 8 bases. The ends lost 4 bases at V and 1 base at J; junction bases unmatched: 2. Per germline, CDR1 MNHEY and CDR2 SMNVEV (reference sequence). The CDR3 has 14 amino acids. CDR3 in amino acids: CASSWGQDNYGYTF. The CDR3 nucleotides read TGTGCCAGCAGTTGGGGACAGGATAACTATGGCTACACCTTC.

The rearrangement uses TRBV4-3 and TRBJ2-3; a possible D gene is TRBD1 (5 bases). The V end lost 0 bases, the J end lost 1 base, and 8 bases lay between the germline ends. The CDR3 consists of 15 residues. The germline V gene has CDR1 LGHNA and CDR2 YSLEER. The CDR3 bases are TGCGCCAGCAGCCAAGAGAACAGGCGCACAGATACGCAGTATTTT. As protein: CASSQENRRTDTQYF.

V and J are TRBV6-2 or TRBV6-3 and TRBJ2-7; 9 bases fit TRBD1. V lost 2 bases to trimming and J lost 3 bases; unmatched junction nucleotides: 17. This CDR3 spans 19 amino acids. Germline CDR1 MNHEY, CDR2 SVGEGT. CDR3 coding DNA: TGTGCCAGCAGTTACCCAACCACAGGGGGCGGAAAGATTTACTACGAGCAGTACTTC. Translated: CASSYPTTGGGKIYYEQYF.

V and J are TRBV7-2 and TRBJ2-3; 8 bases map to TRBD2. Unmatched junction bases numbered 6, after V lost 1 base and J lost 0 bases. The CDR3 length is 17 residues. Germline V gene lookup returns CDR1 SGHTA and CDR2 FQGNSA. CDR3 residues: CASSLGGGGFSTDTQYF. The CDR3 DNA is TGTGCCAGCAGCTTAGGAGGCGGGGGGTTTAGCACAGATACGCAGTATTTT.

The CDR3 DNA reads TGTGCCAGCCTAACCCGGGGGGGCGCGAGAGAGACCCAGTACTTC. Protein sequence: CASLTRGGARETQYF. The chain uses TRBV5-4 and TRBJ2-5; 8 nucleotides line up with TRBD2. This CDR3 has 15 residues. Per the germline V gene, CDR1 is SGHNT and CDR2 is YYREEE (reference sequence). V trimming: 7 bases; J trimming: 4 bases; junction bases outside the gene matches: 12.